This T cell receptor (beta chain) came from a study of T cells expressing NK-cell markers. Whole-study findings and limits: The contribution of dominant NKG2C+ clonotypes to CD8+ T cells in a handful of donors was roughly 1.0-7.5%. The study found these clonotypes also leading the CD3+CD56-NKG2C+ fraction in four donors.

About this clonotype itself: Its antigen remains unidentified.

With the 5' RACE reads reprocessed, TCRdb shows one record per CDR3 protein and no DNA. The sample includes 500,000 to 700,000 distinct CDR3 sequences. The sequence came from a young man in good health. Sequenced sample: blood T cells: a sorted CD56 or NKG2C T cell subset, CD4+ or CD8+ T cells, or bulk PBMC T cells (not recorded which).

Here the CDR3 reads CASSSNSRTSPQETQYF. V usage is TRBV7-9 and J usage is TRBJ2-5; TCRdb names TRBD2, which stays unverified in the absence of DNA. The CDR3 contains 17 residues. CDR1 is SEHNR, CDR2 FQNEAQ, per germline (reference sequence).